This T cell receptor (beta chain) was profiled in a study of T cells in Graves' hyperthyroidism and ophthalmopathy. The V segment lost 7 bases and the J segment 2 bases; nucleotides outside the gene matches: 11. Germline V CDR1 and CDR2: SQVTM, ANQGSEA. This CDR3 comprises 14 residues. Preceding any ophthalmopathy symptoms, the blood sample dates from first hyperthyroidism diagnosis. Authors of the study amplified TCR beta CDR3 regions from RNA transcripts. An initial round of RT-PCR targeting the TCR CDR3 relied on the HTBI primer set. TCRdb ran MiXCR on the multiplex PCR reads and lists one entry per CDR3 protein. This table has around 250,000 distinct CDR3 sequences, about 15% appearing once.

The receptor was isolated from a woman aged 40 to 55 with Graves' hyperthyroidism that later progressed to Graves' ophthalmopathy. Specimen: blood. V and J are TRBV29-1 and TRBJ2-7, with TRBD2 matching over 7 bases. The CDR3 DNA sequence: TGCAGCGCCAGCCTACTCGCGGGAGCCTACGAGCAGTACTTC. This encodes CSASLLAGAYEQYF.